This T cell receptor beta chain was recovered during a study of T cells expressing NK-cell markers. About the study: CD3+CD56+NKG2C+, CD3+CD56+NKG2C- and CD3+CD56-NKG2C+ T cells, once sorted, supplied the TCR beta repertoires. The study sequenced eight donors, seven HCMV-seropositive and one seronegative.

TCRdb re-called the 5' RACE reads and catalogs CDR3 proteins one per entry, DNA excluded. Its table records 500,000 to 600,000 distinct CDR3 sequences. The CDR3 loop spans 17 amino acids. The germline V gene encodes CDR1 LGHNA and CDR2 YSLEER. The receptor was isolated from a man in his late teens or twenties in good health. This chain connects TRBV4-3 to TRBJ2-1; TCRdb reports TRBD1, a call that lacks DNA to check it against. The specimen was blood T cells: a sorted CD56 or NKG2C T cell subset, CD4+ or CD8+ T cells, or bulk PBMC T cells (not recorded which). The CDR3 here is CASSQGSGIHSYNEQFF.